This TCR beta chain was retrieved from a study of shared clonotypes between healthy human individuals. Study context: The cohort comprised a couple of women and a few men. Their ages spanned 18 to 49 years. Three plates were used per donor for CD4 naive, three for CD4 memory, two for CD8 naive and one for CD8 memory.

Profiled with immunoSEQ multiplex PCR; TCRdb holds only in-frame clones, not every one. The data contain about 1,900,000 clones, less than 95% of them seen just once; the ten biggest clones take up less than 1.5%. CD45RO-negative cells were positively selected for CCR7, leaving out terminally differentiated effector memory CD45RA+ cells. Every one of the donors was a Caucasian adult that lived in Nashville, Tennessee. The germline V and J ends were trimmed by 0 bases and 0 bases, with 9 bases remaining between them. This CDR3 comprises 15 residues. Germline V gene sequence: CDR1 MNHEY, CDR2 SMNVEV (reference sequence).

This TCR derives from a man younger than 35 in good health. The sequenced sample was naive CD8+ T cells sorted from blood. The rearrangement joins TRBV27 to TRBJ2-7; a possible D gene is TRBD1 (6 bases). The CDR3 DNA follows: TGTGCCAGCAGTTTATCTCAGGACAGCTCCTACGAGCAGTACTTC. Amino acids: CASSLSQDSSYEQYF.